Sequencing of this T cell receptor beta chain was carried out in a study of blood T cell repertoires in COVID-19. About the study: Acute and convalescent COVID-19 specimens originated in the United States, Italy and Spain.

Trimming cost V 0 bases and J 2 bases; bases outside gene matches: 6. CDR3 length equals 16 residues. CDR1 is SGHRS, CDR2 YFSETQ, per germline. Original processing notes: Quantification of nucleated cells was approximated via reference gene primer amplification. Libraries were prepared by immunoSEQ multiplex PCR; TCRdb keeps only in-frame clonotypes and omits some of them. That table furnishes V, J and clone size, whereas the DNA furnished D and trimming. The sample records under 550,000 clones, about 90% being singletons. The gene calls are TRBV5-1 and TRBJ2-3; 7 bases agree with TRBD1. The receptor was isolated from a man aged 18 to 30 with COVID-19, enrolled during active disease. Sequenced sample: peripheral blood. The CDR3 DNA reads TGCGCCAGCAGCTTGGAGGGGGCAGGAGTCACAGATACGCAGTATTTT. This translates into CASSLEGAGVTDTQYF. The variable domain in full, completed from reference TRBV5-1 and TRBJ2-3, reads KAGVTQTPRYLIKTRGQQVTLSCSPISGHRSVSWYQQTPGQGLQFLFEYFSETQRNKGNFPGRFSGRQFSNSRSEMNVSTLELGDSALYLCASSLEGAGVTDTQYFGPGTRLTVL.